This is a list of T cell receptor beta chains from one sample in a study of early T cells in non-severe SARS-CoV-2 infection. In TCRdb, the 5' RACE reads were re-called with MiXCR into one record per CDR3 protein. The sample lists about 56,000 distinct CDR3 sequences; approximately 12% were seen once. Sequencing used whole blood. The receptors originated from an adult who was a healthcare worker with PCR-confirmed SARS-CoV-2 infection or an uninfected control (not recorded which). The CDR3 runs from the conserved cysteine through the conserved F or W. The order of the fields is J gene, V gene, clone size, D gene, CDR3 DNA, CDR3 protein. The D gene is left open where the match is weak. Some rows mark clone size as missing; the rest say once, few, many or name a class of expanded clone.

TRBJ2-1,TRBV7-2,many,TRBD1,TGTGCCAGCAGCTACAGGGGATTCCTCGGGAATGAGCAGTTCTTC,CASSYRGFLGNEQFF
TRBJ1-1,TRBV20-1,many,NA,TGCAGTGCTAGCAGGACGAACACTGAAGCTTTCTTT,CSASRTNTEAFF
TRBJ1-6,TRBV4-1,NA,TRBD1,TGCGCCAGCAGCCCACCGGGACAGGGCGTTTCACCCCTCCACTTT,CASSPPGQGVSPLHF
TRBJ1-2,TRBV5-8,few,NA,TGTGCCAGCAGCCCGTCTTCAGGGTACGGCTACACCTTC,CASSPSSGYGYTF
TRBJ2-4,TRBV29-1,many,NA,TGCAGCGTTGAAGTACTAGACTCGAACATTCAGTACTTC,CSVEVLDSNIQYF
TRBJ2-5,TRBV4-1,few,TRBD2,TGCGCCAGCAGCCCAACGTTCAGCGGGGGGCAAGAGACCCAGTACTTC,CASSPTFSGGQETQYF
TRBJ1-2,TRBV14,NA,NA,TGTGCCAGCAGCCAAATAGGGGAACACCTTAACTATGGCTACACCTTC,CASSQIGEHLNYGYTF
TRBJ2-7,TRBV24-1,few,NA,TGTGCCACCAGTGATCCCGGCCTCCTCGGCAGCCACGAGCAGTACTTC,CATSDPGLLGSHEQYF
TRBJ2-1,TRBV5-5,many,NA,TGTGCCAGCAGCTTGGGAGCTCCCGCCTACAATGAGCAGTTCTTC,CASSLGAPAYNEQFF
TRBJ2-1,TRBV18,many,TRBD1,TGTGCCAGCTCATCGGACAGGCCTCCCTCCCACAATGAGCAGTTCTTC,CASSSDRPPSHNEQFF
TRBJ2-3,TRBV28,once,NA,TGTGCCAGCACCCCCCCGGGGTCCTACCTTAACACAGATACGCAGTATTTT,CASTPPGSYLNTDTQYF
TRBJ2-5,TRBV20-1,many,TRBD2,TGCAGTGCTAGGAGGCGGGGGGAACAAGAGACCCAGTACTTC,CSARRRGEQETQYF
TRBJ1-4,TRBV27,many,NA,TGTGCCAGCAGTTGGGGTAAATCAACAGGGACAACTAATGAAAAACTGTTTTTT,CASSWGKSTGTTNEKLFF
TRBJ1-5,TRBV19,few,NA,TGTGCCAGTACAGATTGGGGGATCACTCAGCCCCAGCATTTT,CASTDWGITQPQHF
TRBJ1-3,TRBV12-5,many,NA,TGTGCTAGTGGCTCCGAAACGGGGGGCACCATATATTTT,CASGSETGGTIYF
TRBJ2-7,TRBV11-2,NA,TRBD1,TGTGCCAGCAGCTTACCCGGGACAGGGATCTACGAGCAGTACTTC,CASSLPGTGIYEQYF
TRBJ1-1,TRBV5-1,many,NA,TGCGCCAGCAGCGGGGGGAGCGGGAACACTGAAGCTTTCTTT,CASSGGSGNTEAFF
TRBJ2-3,TRBV6-6,many,NA,TGTGCCAGCAGTTACTCGAACTCGGCGGGGGCTAGCGCAGATACGCAGTATTTT,CASSYSNSAGASADTQYF
TRBJ2-1,TRBV5-1,few,NA,TGCGCCAGCAGCCTAGAGAGGGTGGGGAATGAGCAGTTCTTC,CASSLERVGNEQFF
TRBJ1-2,TRBV12-3/TRBV12-4,many,NA,TGTGCCAGCAGTCAAACCTCGACATATGGCTACACCTTC,CASSQTSTYGYTF
TRBJ1-2,TRBV20-1,many,NA,TGCAGTGCTAGAGATGGGTCAGACTATGGCTACACCTTC,CSARDGSDYGYTF
TRBJ2-7,TRBV28,many,TRBD2,TGTGCCAGCAGCACTAGCGGGGTGGCGACCTACGAGCAGTACTTC,CASSTSGVATYEQYF
TRBJ2-7,TRBV29-1,NA,NA,TGCAGCGTTGAAGGGGAAGGTCCCGAGCAGTACTTC,CSVEGEGPEQYF
TRBJ1-2,TRBV29-1,many,TRBD1,TGCAGCGGGGGACAGGGACAGCGTGGCTACACCTTC,CSGGQGQRGYTF
TRBJ2-3,TRBV5-5,few,NA,TGTGCCAGCAGCCCACGCCGAAATTTT,CASSPRRNF
TRBJ2-1,TRBV19,many,NA,TGTGCCAGCGGGCCCACAATGAAGCAGTTCTTC,CASGPTMKQFF
TRBJ1-2,TRBV27,NA,NA,TGTGCCAGCAGTTTAAACAGCCCACAGGGCTACACCTTC,CASSLNSPQGYTF
TRBJ1-1,TRBV5-6,few,NA,TGTGCCAGCAGCTTGCCAGGGCGCAAACTGAACACTGAAGCTTTCTTT,CASSLPGRKLNTEAFF
TRBJ2-7,TRBV19,many,TRBD2,TGTGCCAGTAGTCCGGTAGTGGGCGGGAGTACCTACGAGCAGTACTTC,CASSPVVGGSTYEQYF